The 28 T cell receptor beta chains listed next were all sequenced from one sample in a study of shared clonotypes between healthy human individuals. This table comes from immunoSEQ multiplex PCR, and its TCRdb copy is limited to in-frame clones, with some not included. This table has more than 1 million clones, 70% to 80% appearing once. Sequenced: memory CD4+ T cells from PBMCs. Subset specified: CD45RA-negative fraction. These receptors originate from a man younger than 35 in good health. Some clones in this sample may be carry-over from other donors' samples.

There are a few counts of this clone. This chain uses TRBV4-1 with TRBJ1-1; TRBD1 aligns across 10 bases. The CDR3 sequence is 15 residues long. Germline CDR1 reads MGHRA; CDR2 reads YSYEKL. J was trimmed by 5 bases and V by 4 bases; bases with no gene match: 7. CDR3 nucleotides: TGCGCCAGCAGCCCACGGACAGGGGGGGGAACTGAAGCTTTCTTT. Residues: CASSPRTGGGTEAFF.

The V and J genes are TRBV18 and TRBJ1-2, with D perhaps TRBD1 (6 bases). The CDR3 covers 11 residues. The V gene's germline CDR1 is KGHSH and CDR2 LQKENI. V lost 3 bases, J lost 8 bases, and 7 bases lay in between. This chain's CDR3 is CASSPDRGYTF. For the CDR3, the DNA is TGTGCCAGCTCACCCGACAGGGGCTACACCTTC.

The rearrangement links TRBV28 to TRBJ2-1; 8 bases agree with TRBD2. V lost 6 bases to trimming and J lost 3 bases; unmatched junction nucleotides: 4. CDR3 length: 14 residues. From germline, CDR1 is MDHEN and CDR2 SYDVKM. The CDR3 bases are TGTGCCAGCAGCCGGGGGACTAGCTACAATGAGCAGTTCTTC. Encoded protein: CASSRGTSYNEQFF.

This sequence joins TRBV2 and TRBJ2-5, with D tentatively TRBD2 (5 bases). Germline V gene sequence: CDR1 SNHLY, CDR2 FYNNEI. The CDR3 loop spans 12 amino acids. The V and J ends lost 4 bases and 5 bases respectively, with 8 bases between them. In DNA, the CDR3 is TGTGCCAGCAGTGTGACTATGGAGACCCAGTACTTC. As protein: CASSVTMETQYF.

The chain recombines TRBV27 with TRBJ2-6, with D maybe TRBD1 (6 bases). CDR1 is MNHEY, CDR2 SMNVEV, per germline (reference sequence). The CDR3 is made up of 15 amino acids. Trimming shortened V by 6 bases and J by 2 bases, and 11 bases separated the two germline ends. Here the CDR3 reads CASREQGTGANVLTF. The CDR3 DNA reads TGTGCCAGCAGAGAACAGGGAACTGGGGCCAACGTCCTGACTTTC.

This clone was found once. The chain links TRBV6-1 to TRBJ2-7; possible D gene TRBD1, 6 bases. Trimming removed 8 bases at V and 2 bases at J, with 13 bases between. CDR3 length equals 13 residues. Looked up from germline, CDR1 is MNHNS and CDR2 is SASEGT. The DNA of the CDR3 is TGTGCCAGCGATCCGACAGGAACCTACGAGCAGTACTTC. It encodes CASDPTGTYEQYF.

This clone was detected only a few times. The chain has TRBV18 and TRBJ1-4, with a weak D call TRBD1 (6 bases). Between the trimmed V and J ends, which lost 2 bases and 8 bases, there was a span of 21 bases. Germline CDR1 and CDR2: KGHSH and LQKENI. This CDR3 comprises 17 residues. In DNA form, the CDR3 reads TGTGCCAGCTCACCAAACAAGATAGGGGGAGCAGGGGAAAAACTGTTTTTT. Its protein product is CASSPNKIGGAGEKLFF.

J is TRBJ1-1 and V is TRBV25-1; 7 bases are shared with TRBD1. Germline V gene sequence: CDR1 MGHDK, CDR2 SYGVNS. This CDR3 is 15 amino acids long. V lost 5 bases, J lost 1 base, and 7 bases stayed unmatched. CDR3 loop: CASSPHQGGNTEAFF. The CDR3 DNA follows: TGTGCCAGCAGTCCACATCAGGGGGGGAACACTGAAGCTTTCTTT.

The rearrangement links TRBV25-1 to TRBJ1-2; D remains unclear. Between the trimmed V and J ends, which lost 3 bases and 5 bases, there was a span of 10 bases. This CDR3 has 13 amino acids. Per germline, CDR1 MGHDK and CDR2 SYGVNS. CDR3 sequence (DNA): TGTGCCAGCAGTGACCCCGGGAGATATGGCTACACCTTC. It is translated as CASSDPGRYGYTF.

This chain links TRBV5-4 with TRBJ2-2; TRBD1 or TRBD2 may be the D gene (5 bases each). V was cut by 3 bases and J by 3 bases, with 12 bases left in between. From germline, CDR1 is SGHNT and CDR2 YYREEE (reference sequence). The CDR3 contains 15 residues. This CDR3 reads CASSSIGTDTGELFF. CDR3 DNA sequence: TGTGCCAGCAGCTCTATTGGGACGGACACCGGGGAGCTGTTTTTT. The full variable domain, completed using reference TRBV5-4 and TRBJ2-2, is ETGVTQSPTHLIKTRGQQVTLRCSSQSGHNTVSWYQQALGQGPQFIFQYYREEENGRGNFPPRFSGLQFPNYSSELNVNALELDDSALYLCASSSIGTDTGELFFGEGSRLTVL.

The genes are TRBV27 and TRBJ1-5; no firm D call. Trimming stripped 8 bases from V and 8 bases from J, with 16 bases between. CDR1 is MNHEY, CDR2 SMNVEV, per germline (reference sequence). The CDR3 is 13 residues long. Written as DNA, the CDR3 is TGTGCCAGCGCCCAATCACCGATCGAGCCCCAGCATTTT. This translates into CASAQSPIEPQHF.

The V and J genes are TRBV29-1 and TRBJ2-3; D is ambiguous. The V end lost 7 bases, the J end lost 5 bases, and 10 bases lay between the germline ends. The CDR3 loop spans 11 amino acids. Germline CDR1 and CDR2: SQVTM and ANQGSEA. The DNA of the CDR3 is TGCAGCGGAGCTCCCGGAGATACGCAGTATTTT. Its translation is CSGAPGDTQYF.

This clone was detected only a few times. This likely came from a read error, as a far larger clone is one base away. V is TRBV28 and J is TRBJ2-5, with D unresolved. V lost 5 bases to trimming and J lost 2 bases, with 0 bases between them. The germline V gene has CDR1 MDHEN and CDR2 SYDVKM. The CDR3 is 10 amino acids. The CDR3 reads CASSQETQYF. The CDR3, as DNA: TGTGCCAGCAGTCAAGAGACCCAGTACTTC.

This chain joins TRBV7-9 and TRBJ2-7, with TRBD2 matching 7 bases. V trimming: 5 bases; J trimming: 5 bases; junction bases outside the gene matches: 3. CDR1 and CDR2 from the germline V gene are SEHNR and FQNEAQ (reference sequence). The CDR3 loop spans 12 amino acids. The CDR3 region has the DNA TGTGCCAGCAGCCGAGCGGGGAACGAGCAGTACTTC. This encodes CASSRAGNEQYF.

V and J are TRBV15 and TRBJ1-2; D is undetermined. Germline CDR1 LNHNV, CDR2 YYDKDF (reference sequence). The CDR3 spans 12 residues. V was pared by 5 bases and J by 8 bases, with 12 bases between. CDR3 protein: CATSATVGGYTF. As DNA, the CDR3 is TGTGCCACCAGCGCGACGGTTGGAGGCTACACCTTC. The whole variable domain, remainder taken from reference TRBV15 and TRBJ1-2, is DAMVIQNPRYQVTQFGKPVTLSCSQTLNHNVMYWYQQKSSQAPKLLFHYYDKDFNNEADTPDNFQSRRPNTSFCFLDIRSPGLGDTAMYLCATSATVGGYTFGSGTRLTVV.

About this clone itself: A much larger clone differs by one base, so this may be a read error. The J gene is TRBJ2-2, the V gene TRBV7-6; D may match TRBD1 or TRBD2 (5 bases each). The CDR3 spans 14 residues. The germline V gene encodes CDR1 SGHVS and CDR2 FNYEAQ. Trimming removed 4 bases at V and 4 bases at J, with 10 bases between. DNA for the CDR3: TGTGCCAGCAGCTCCGGGACCTTCACCGGGGAGCTGTTTTTT. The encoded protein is CASSSGTFTGELFF.

The CDR3 spells CASSGRTDTQYF. The CDR3 DNA follows: TGCGCCAGCAGCGGACGCACAGATACGCAGTATTTT. The chain joins TRBV5-1 to TRBJ2-3; the D is unclear. The CDR3 has 12 residues. V lost 4 bases and J lost 1, with 4 bases in between. From germline, CDR1 is SGHRS and CDR2 YFSETQ.

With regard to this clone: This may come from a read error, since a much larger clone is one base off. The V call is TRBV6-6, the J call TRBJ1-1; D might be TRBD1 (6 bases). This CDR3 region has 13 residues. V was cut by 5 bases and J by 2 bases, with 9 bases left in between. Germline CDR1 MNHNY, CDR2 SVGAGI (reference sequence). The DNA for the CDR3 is TGTGCCAGCAGTCAACAGGGAAACACTGAAGCTTTCTTT. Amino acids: CASSQQGNTEAFF.

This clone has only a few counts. As DNA, the CDR3 is TGTGCCAGTAGACTGGGATTGAACACTGAAGCTTTCTTT. Translated, it gives CASRLGLNTEAFF. The chain joins TRBV19 to TRBJ1-1; D gene uncertain. The CDR3 consists of 13 residues. Trimming shortened V by 6 bases and J by 0 bases, and 8 bases separated the two germline ends. Germline lookup yields CDR1 LNHDA and CDR2 SQIVND (reference sequence). The full variable domain, completed using reference TRBV19 and TRBJ1-1, is DGGITQSPKYLFRKEGQNVTLSCEQNLNHDAMYWYRQDPGQGLRLIYYSQIVNDFQKGDIAEGYSVSREKKESFPLTVTSAQKNPTAFYLCASRLGLNTEAFFGQGTRLTVV.

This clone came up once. The CDR3 loop reads CSLGQGGNEQFF. The CDR3 DNA is TGCAGCCTTGGACAGGGGGGAAATGAGCAGTTCTTC. The genes are TRBV29-1 and TRBJ2-1; 10 bases line up with TRBD1. CDR1 is SQVTM and CDR2 is ANQGSEA in the germline V gene. There are 12 residues in the CDR3. V lost 8 bases and J lost 7; bases outside the gene matches: 5.

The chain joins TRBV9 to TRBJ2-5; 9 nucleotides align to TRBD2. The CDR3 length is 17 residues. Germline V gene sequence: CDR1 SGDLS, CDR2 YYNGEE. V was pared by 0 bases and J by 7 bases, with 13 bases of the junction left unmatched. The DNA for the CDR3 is TGTGCCAGCAGCGTAGATGATGGTAGCGGGAGAGGGGTGACCCAGTACTTC. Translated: CASSVDDGSGRGVTQYF.

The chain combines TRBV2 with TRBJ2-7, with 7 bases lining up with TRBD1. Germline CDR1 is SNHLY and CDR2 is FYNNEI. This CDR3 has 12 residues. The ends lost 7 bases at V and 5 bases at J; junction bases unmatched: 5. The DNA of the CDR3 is TGTGCCAGCAATCAGGGGGTAGACGAGCAGTACTTC. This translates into CASNQGVDEQYF. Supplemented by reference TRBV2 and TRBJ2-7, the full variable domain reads EPEVTQTPSHQVTQMGQEVILRCVPISNHLYFYWYRQILGQKVEFLVSFYNNEISEKSEIFDDQFSVERPDGSNFTLKIRSTKLEDSAMYFCASNQGVDEQYFGPGTRLTVT.

In DNA, the CDR3 is TGTGCCAGCAGTTCATGGGGGTATGAAGAAAAACTGTTTTTT. Protein product: CASSSWGYEEKLFF. V usage is TRBV2 and J usage is TRBJ1-4, with D possibly matching TRBD1 (5 bases). In germline, CDR1 is SNHLY, CDR2 FYNNEI. Trimming took 5 bases from V and 8 from J, leaving 15 bases between them. The CDR3 covers 14 residues.

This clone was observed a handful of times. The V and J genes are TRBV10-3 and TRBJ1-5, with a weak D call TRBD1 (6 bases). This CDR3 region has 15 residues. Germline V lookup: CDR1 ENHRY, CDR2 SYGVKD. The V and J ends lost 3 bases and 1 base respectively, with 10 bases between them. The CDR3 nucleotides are TGTGCCATCAGTGATTCAGGGGTGAGCAATCAGCCCCAGCATTTT. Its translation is CAISDSGVSNQPQHF.

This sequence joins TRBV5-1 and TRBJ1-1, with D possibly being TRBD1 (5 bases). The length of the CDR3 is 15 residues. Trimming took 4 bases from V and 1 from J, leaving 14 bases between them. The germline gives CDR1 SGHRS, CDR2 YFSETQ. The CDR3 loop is CASSNPGIGNTEAFF. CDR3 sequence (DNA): TGCGCCAGCAGCAACCCAGGGATTGGGAACACTGAAGCTTTCTTT.

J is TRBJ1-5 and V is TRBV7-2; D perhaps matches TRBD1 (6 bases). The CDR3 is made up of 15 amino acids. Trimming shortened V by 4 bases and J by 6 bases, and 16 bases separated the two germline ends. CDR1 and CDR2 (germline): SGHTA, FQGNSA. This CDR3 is CASSSKSGVPQPQHF. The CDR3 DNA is TGTGCCAGCAGCTCTAAATCAGGGGTTCCTCAGCCCCAGCATTTT.

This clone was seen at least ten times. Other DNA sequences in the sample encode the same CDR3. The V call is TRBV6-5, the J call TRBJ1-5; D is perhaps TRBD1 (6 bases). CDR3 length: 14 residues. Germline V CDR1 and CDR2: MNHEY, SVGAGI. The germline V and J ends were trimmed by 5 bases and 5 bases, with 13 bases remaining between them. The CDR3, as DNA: TGTGCCAGCAGTAAGCAGGGGCGGGATCAGCCCCAGCATTTT. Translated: CASSKQGRDQPQHF.

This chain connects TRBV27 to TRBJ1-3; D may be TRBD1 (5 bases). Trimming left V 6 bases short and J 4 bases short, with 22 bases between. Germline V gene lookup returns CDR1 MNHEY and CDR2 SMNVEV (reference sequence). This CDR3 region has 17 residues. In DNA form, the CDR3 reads TGTGCCAGCAGGGGGGTGGGCAGCTCAATAGGCGGAAACACCATATATTTT. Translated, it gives CASRGVGSSIGGNTIYF.